This T cell receptor (beta chain) appears in the sequencing data of a study of T cells expressing NK-cell markers. Regarding the study as a whole: Evidence did not settle whether expanded NKG2C+ T cell clones targeted HCMV. In a few donors, these clonotypes also led the CD3+CD56-NKG2C+ fraction.

On this clonotype: What it recognizes is unknown.

TCRdb re-called the 5' RACE reads and catalogs CDR3 proteins one per entry, DNA excluded. The sample has hundreds of thousands of distinct CDR3 sequences; the top ten hold about 7.3%. The CDR3 extends over 12 amino acids. CDR1 and CDR2 from the germline V gene are LNHDA and SQIVND (reference sequence). The V and J genes are TRBV19 and TRBJ1-1; TCRdb's D gene call, TRBD1, goes unchecked for lack of DNA. This sequence originates from a woman aged 18 to 75 in good health. Sequencing was done on a sample of blood T cells: a sorted CD56 or NKG2C T cell subset, CD4+ or CD8+ T cells, or bulk PBMC T cells (not recorded which). The CDR3 sequence is CARRGRYTEAFF.